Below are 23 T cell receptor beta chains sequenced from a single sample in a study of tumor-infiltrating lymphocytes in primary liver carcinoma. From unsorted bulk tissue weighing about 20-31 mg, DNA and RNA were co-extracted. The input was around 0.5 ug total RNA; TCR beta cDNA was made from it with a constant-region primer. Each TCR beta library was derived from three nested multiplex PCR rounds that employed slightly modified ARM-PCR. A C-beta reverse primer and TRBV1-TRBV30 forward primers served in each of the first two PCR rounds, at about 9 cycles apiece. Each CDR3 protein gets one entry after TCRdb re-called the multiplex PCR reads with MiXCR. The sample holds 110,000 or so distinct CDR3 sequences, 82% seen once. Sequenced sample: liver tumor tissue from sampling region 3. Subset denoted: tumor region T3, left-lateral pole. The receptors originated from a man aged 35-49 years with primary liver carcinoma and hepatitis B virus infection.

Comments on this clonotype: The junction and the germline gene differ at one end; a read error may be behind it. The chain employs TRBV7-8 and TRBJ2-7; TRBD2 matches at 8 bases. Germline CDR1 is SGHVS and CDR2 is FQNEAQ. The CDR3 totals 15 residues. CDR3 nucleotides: TGTGTCAGCAGTGTAACTAGCGGAGCTAGGTCCGAGCAGTACTTC. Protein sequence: CVSSVTSGARSEQYF.

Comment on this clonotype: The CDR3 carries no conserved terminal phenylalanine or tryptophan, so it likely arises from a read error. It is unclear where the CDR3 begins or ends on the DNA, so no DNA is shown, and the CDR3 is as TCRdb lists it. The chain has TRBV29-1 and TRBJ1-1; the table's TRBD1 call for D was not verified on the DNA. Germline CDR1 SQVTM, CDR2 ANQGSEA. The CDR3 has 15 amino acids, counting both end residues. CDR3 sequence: CSVVPGWGMNTEVFL.

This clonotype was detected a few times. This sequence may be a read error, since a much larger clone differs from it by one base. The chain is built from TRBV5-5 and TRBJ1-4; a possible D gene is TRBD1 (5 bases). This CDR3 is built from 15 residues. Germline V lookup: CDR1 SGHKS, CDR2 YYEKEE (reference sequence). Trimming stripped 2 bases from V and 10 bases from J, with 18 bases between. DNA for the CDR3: TGTGCCAGCAGCTTTCAGGGCTCGCGGGGTGGAAAACTGTTTTTT. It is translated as CASSFQGSRGGKLFF. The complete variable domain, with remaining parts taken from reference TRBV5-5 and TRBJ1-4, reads DAGVTQSPTHLIKTRGQQVTLRCSPISGHKSVSWYQQVLGQGPQFIFQYYEKEERGRGNFPDRFSARQFPNYSSELNVNALLLGDSALYLCASSFQGSRGGKLFFGSGTQLSVL.

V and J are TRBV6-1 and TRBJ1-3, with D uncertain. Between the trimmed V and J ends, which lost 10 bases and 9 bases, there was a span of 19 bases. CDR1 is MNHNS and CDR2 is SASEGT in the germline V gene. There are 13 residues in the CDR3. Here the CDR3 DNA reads TGTGCCACATATACAAGGAGAAACGCCACCATATATTTT. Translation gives CATYTRRNATIYF.

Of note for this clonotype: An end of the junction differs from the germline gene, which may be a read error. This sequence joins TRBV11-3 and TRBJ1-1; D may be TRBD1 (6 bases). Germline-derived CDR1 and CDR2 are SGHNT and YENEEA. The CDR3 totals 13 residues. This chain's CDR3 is CATSLARGSLAFF. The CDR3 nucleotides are TGCGCCACCAGCTTAGCAAGGGGGTCTCTAGCTTTCTTT.

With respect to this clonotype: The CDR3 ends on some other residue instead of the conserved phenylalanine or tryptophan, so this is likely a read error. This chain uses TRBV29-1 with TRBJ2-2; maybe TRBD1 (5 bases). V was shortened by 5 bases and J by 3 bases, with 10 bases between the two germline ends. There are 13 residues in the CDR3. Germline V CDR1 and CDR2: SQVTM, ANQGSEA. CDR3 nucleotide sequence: TGCAGCGTTATCGCGACAGACACCGGGGAGCTGTTTTTA. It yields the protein CSVIATDTGELFL.

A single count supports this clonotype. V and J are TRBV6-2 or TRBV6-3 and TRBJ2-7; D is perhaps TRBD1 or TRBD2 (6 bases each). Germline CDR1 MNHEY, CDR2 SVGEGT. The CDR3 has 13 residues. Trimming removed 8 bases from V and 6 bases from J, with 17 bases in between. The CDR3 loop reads CASDPVQGGEQYF. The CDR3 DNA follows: TGTGCCAGCGATCCAGTACAGGGAGGCGAGCAGTACTTC.

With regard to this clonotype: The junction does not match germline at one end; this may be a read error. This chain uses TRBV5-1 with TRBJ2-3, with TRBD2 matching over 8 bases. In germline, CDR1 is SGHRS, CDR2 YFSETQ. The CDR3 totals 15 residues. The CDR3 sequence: CASRTSVRAADRQYF. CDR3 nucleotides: TGCGCCAGCAGGACTAGCGTGAGGGCTGCAGATAGGCAGTATTTT.

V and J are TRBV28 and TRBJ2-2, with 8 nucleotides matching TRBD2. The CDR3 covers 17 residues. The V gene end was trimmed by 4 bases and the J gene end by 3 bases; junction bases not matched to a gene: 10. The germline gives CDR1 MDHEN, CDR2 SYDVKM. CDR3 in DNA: TGTGCCAGCAGTTCGGGACTAGTGGGGGGGTACACCGGGGAGCTGTTTTTT. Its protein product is CASSSGLVGGYTGELFF.

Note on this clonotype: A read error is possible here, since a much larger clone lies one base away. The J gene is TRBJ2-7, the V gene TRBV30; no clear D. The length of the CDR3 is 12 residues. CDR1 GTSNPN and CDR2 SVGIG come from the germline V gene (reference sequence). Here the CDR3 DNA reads TGTGCCTGGAGGAGGCCCCCCAACGAGCTGTACTTC. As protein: CAWRRPPNELYF.

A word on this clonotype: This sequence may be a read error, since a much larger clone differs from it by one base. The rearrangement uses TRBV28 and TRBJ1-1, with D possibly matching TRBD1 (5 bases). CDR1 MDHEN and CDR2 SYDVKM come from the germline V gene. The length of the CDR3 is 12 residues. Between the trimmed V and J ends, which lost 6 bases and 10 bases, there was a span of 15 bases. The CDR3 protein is CASSERGFVAFF. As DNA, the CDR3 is TGTGCCAGCAGCGAACGGGGGTTCGTAGCTTTCTTT.

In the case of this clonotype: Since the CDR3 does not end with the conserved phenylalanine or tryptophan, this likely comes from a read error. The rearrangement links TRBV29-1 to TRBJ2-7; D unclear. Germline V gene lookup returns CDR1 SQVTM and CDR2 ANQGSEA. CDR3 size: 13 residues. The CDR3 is CSVTVPLPYEQYL. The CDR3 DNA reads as TGCAGCGTGACGGTCCCCCTCCCCTATGAGCAGTACTTA.

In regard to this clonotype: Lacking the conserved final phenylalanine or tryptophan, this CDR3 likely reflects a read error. The DNA of the CDR3 is TGTGCCAGCAGCCCGGACAGCTCTGAAAACACCATATATTCT. It specifies CASSPDSSENTIYS. The genes are TRBV5-6 and TRBJ1-3, with D tentatively TRBD1 (6 bases). This CDR3 comprises 14 residues. Germline CDR1 reads SGHDT; CDR2 reads YYEEEE.

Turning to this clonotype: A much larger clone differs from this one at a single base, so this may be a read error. The CDR3 reads CANSSGTGAYGYTF. The DNA for the CDR3 is TGTGCCAACAGTTCCGGGACAGGGGCCTATGGCTACACCTTC. The genes are TRBV28 and TRBJ1-2; 10 bases are shared with TRBD1. This CDR3 comprises 14 residues. CDR1 and CDR2 (germline): MDHEN, SYDVKM.

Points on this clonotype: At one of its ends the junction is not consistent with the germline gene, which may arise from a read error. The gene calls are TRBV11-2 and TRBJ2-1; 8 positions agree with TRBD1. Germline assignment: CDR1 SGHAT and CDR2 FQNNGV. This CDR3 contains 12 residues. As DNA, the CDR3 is TGTGACAGCAGCTACGCGACAGGGGAGAAATTCTTT. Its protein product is CDSSYATGEKFF.

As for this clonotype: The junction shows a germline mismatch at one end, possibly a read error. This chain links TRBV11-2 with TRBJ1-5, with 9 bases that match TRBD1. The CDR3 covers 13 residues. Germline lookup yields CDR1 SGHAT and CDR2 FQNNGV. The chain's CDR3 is CTSGQGPREPQHF. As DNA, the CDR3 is TGTACAAGTGGACAGGGGCCTCGGGAACCCCAGCATTTC.

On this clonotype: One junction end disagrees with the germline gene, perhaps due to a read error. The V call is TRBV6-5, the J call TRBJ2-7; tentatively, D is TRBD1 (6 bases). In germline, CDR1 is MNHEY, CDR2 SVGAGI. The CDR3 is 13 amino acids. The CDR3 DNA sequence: TGTGCCAGCAGGGGGGCAGGCGAGTATGAGCAGTATTTC. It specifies CASRGAGEYEQYF.

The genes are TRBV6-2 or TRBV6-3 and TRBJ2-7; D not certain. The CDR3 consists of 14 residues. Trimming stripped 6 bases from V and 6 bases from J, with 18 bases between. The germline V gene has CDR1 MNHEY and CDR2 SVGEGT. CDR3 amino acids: CASSISRTTCEQYF. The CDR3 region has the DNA TGTGCCAGCAGCATTTCGCGGACGACCTGCGAGCAGTACTTC.

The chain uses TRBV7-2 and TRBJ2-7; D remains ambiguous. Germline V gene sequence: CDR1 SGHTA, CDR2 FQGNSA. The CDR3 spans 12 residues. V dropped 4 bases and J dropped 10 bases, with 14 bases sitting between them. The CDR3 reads CASSYTETLQYF. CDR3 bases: TGTGCCAGCAGCTATACCGAAACTCTCCAGTACTTC.

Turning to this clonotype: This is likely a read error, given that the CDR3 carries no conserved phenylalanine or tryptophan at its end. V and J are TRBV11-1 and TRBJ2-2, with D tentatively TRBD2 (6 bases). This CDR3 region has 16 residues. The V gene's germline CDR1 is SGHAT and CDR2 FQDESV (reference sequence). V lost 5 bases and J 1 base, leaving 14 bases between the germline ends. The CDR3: CASSDRSGVNTGELFL. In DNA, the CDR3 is TGTGCCAGCAGCGACCGTAGCGGAGTGAACACCGGGGAGCTGTTTTTA.

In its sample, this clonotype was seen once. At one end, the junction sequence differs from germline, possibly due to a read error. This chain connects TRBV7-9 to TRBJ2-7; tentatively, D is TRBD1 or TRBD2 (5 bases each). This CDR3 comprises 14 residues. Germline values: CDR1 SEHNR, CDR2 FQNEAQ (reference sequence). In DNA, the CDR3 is TGTGCCAGCAGCTTTGGGGGTAGCTTCTACGAGCAGTATTTC. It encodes CASSFGGSFYEQYF. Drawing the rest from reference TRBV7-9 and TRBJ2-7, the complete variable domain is DTGVSQNPRHKITKRGQNVTFRCDPISEHNRLYWYRQTLGQGPEFLTYFQNEAQLEKSRLLSDRFSAERPKGSFSTLEIQRTEQGDSAMYLCASSFGGSFYEQYFGPGTRLTVT.

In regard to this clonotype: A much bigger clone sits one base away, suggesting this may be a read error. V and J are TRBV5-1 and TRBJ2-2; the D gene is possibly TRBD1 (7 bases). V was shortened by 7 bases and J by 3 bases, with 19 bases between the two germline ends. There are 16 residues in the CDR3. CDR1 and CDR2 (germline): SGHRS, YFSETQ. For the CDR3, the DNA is TGCGCCAGCCCAGACCCGTCCAGGGGGGACACCGGGGAGCTGTTTTTT. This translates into CASPDPSRGDTGELFF.

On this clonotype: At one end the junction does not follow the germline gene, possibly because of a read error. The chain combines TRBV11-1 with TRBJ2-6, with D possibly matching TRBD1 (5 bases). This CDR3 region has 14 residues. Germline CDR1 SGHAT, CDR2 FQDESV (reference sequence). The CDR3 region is CARSWNFGANVLTF. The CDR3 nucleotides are TGTGCCAGAAGCTGGAACTTTGGGGCCAACGTCCTGACTTTT.